Listed below are T cell receptor beta chains from one sample, sequenced in a study of shared clonotypes between healthy human individuals. The method was immunoSEQ multiplex PCR; TCRdb's version includes in-frame clones alone and lacks a portion of them. The sample gives a few hundred thousand clones, around 74% of which show up once; around 10% is in the top ten. The sequencing input was memory CD4+ T cells sorted from blood. These receptors all stem from a man aged 25 to 40 in good health. The CDR3 runs from the conserved cysteine through the conserved F or W. A D gene is named only where the DNA matches it firmly. Clone size, where shown, is once, few, many, or a class for clones that have expanded.

>.|TRBJ2-2|once|TRBV6-5
TGTGCCAGCATGCCCAGGGGAAACACCGGGGAGCTGTTTTTT
CASMPRGNTGELFF
>.|TRBJ2-5|.|TRBV7-6
TGTGCCAGCAGCCTGACCACCCGGGTCCAAGAGACCCAGTACTTC
CASSLTTRVQETQYF
>.|TRBJ1-5|.|TRBV5-1
TGCGCCAGCAGCTTGAATAGGGGTGATCAGCCCCAGCATTTT
CASSLNRGDQPQHF
>.|TRBJ1-1|.|TRBV25-1
TGTGCCAGCAGTGAGGGGGGGTGGACAGCTTTCTTT
CASSEGGWTAFF
>.|TRBJ2-5|.|TRBV27
TGTGCCAGCAGTCGGCGTTACGGGTCACAAGAGACCCAGTACTTC
CASSRRYGSQETQYF
>TRBD1|TRBJ1-2|few|TRBV27
TGTGCCAGCAGTTTAATAGGGGGCAGTGTCTATGGCTACACCTTC
CASSLIGGSVYGYTF
>TRBD1|TRBJ2-1|.|TRBV29-1
TGCAGCGGGGGGACAGGGGCCTACAATGAGCAGTTCTTC
CSGGTGAYNEQFF
>.|TRBJ2-7|.|TRBV7-2
TGTGCCAGCAGCTTAGAAGCGGAGAAGGCCCGGTACTTC
CASSLEAEKARYF
>.|TRBJ1-4|.|TRBV14
TGTGCCAGCAGCCCAATCGGGGCGACTAATGAAAAACTGTTTTTT
CASSPIGATNEKLFF
>TRBD1|TRBJ1-5|.|TRBV23-1
TGCGCCAGCAGTCAATCGGACAGGGGCAGCAATCAGCCCCAGCATTTT
CASSQSDRGSNQPQHF
>TRBD1|TRBJ2-2|.|TRBV7-8
TGTGCCAGCAGTTGGAACAGGGGAAGCACCGGGGAGCTGTTTTTT
CASSWNRGSTGELFF
>.|TRBJ1-2|.|TRBV7-2
TGTGCCAGCAGCGTGATATCCGGGACGACGGATGGCTACACCTTC
CASSVISGTTDGYTF
>.|TRBJ1-1|.|TRBV6-1
TGTGCCAGCACCTCCCGGGGTGGTGTGCACACTGAAGCTTTCTTT
CASTSRGGVHTEAFF
>.|TRBJ1-1|.|TRBV30
TGTGCGAACCGGAGGGGGTACTCTGAAGCTTTCTTT
CANRRGYSEAFF
>.|TRBJ2-2|.|TRBV27
TGTGCCAGCAGTTTGACCAGAGGCGACACCGGGGAGCTGTTTTTT
CASSLTRGDTGELFF
>TRBD1|TRBJ2-1|.|TRBV5-1
TGCGCCAGCAGTCCCGGACAGGGGAAGGTCTATGAGCAGTTCTTC
CASSPGQGKVYEQFF
>TRBD1|TRBJ2-7|once|TRBV5-1
TGCGCCAGCAGCTTGTCGGGACAGCTCTACGAGCAGTACTTC
CASSLSGQLYEQYF
>.|TRBJ1-4|.|TRBV14
TGTGCCAGCCCGGGGGGGGGCAATAACTTTCATGAAAAACTGTTTTTT
CASPGGGNNFHEKLFF
>.|TRBJ2-1|.|TRBV18
TGTGCCAGCGGTCCGGACCGGGAGCGGCAGTTCTTC
CASGPDRERQFF
>TRBD1|TRBJ1-4|.|TRBV5-6
TGTGCCAGCAGCTTGGATCGGGACAGGGGGCACGGGACTAATGAAAAACTGTTTTTT
CASSLDRDRGHGTNEKLFF
>TRBD1|TRBJ1-2|few|TRBV2
TGTGCCAGCAGTAGGGACAGGGAAACGTATGGCTACACCTTC
CASSRDRETYGYTF
>TRBD1|TRBJ2-7|.|TRBV6-8
TGTGCCAGCAGTTACGCTTCGGGGGTCCGGGACAGGGCCGAGCAGTACTTC
CASSYASGVRDRAEQYF
>TRBD1|TRBJ2-3|few|TRBV5-1
TGCGCCAGCAGGAGAGGGGGCTCGGTGGGTCCAGATACGCAGTATTTT
CASRRGGSVGPDTQYF
>TRBD1|TRBJ1-5|.|TRBV30
TGTGCCTGGAGTACCAAACAGGGGGCACTTCAGCCCCAGCATTTT
CAWSTKQGALQPQHF
>.|TRBJ1-5|.|TRBV18
TGTGCCAGCTCACCTGAATTCGCTAGCAATCAGCCCCAGCATTTT
CASSPEFASNQPQHF
>TRBD1|TRBJ2-5|.|TRBV7-9
TGTGCCAGCAGCTTAGACCCGGGACAGGGTAAAGAGACCCAGTACTTC
CASSLDPGQGKETQYF
>.|TRBJ2-7|.|TRBV5-4
TGTGCCAGCAGCCCACAGGGGGGGCTGGCCTACGAGCAGTACTTC
CASSPQGGLAYEQYF
>.|TRBJ2-5|.|TRBV7-7
TGTGCTAGCAGCTTAGTCGTGGGTTTCGGGGAGACCCAGTACTTC
CASSLVVGFGETQYF
>.|TRBJ2-1|.|TRBV2
TGTGCCAGCAAGGTAGGGGTCAATGAGCAGTTCTTC
CASKVGVNEQFF
>TRBD2|TRBJ2-3|once|TRBV6-6
TGTGCCAGCAGTCCTCAGCCACTAGCGGATACGCAGTATTTT
CASSPQPLADTQYF
>.|TRBJ2-1|.|TRBV10-3
TGTGCCATCTCGGGTTTCAATGAGCAGTTCTTC
CAISGFNEQFF
>TRBD2|TRBJ2-1|.|TRBV5-8
TGTGCCAGCAGCTTGGCGGGCGGGAGCGTCTACAATGAGCAGTTCTTC
CASSLAGGSVYNEQFF
>.|TRBJ1-1|.|TRBV18
TGTGCCAGCTCACCTTATGGGCAGGGGAACACTGAAGCTTTCTTT
CASSPYGQGNTEAFF
>.|TRBJ2-3|.|TRBV6-6
TGTGCCAGCAGTTCAAGGGTACTGAGCACAGATACGCAGTATTTT
CASSSRVLSTDTQYF
>TRBD1|TRBJ1-1|.|TRBV5-4
TGTGCCAGCAACCCAGGGGGGGCGCGGTGGAACACTGAAGCTTTCTTT
CASNPGGARWNTEAFF
>.|TRBJ2-2|.|TRBV2
TGTGCCAGCTGCGGGGCGAACACCGGGGAGCTGTTTTTT
CASCGANTGELFF
>.|TRBJ2-2|once|TRBV10-1
TGCGCCAGCAGTGGAACCGAAGCGAACACCGGGGAGCTGTTTTTT
CASSGTEANTGELFF
>.|TRBJ2-3|.|TRBV5-1
TGCGCCAGCAGCTTGGCATTAGCTTCTAGCACAGATACGCAGTATTTT
CASSLALASSTDTQYF
>.|TRBJ2-7|.|TRBV2
TGTGCCAGCAGATCCGGGAGCCCCTACGAGCAGTACTTC
CASRSGSPYEQYF
>.|TRBJ2-5|few|TRBV5-4
TGTGCCAGCAGCTTGGGCCCAGGGATAGAGACCCAGTACTTC
CASSLGPGIETQYF
>.|TRBJ2-5|.|TRBV5-1
TGCGCCAGCAGCTTGGTTCTGGGAGAGACCCAGTACTTC
CASSLVLGETQYF
>TRBD2|TRBJ2-7|.|TRBV23-1
TGCGCCAGCAGTCAAGAAATCCTAGCGGGAGATTCCGAGCAGTACTTC
CASSQEILAGDSEQYF
>.|TRBJ1-2|.|TRBV18
TGTGCCAGCTCACCACCCCAAGGGGCTCTAGATGGCTACACCTTC
CASSPPQGALDGYTF
>TRBD2|TRBJ2-1|.|TRBV6-6
TGTGCCAGCACTCAAGTGGGACTAGAGACTGAGCAGTTCTTC
CASTQVGLETEQFF
>.|TRBJ2-7|.|TRBV9
TGTGCCAGCAGCGTCGGTGATCCCCTCGGGACAATCCGAGCCTACGAGCAGTACTTC
CASSVGDPLGTIRAYEQYF
>.|TRBJ2-1|once|TRBV9
TGTGCCAGCAGCGTAGGTATCAGCTCCTACAATGAGCAGTTCTTC
CASSVGISSYNEQFF